The present T cell receptor (beta chain) was sequenced within a study of shared clonotypes between healthy human individuals. Germline CDR1 reads KGHSH; CDR2 reads LQKENI. The CDR3 covers 12 residues. V shed 6 bases and J shed 6 bases, with 10 bases lying between them. General study findings and limits: It was anticipated that sequencing depth would influence how many clonotypes donors shared.

About this clone: Antigen: not known.

Subsets obtained from CD4+ cells comprised CD45RA+ naive and CD45RA-negative memory cells. The data were produced by immunoSEQ multiplex PCR, yet TCRdb's version contains in-frame clones alone and is incomplete. Counted here are 1,500,000 or so clones, 96% occurring once; the ten biggest clones make up more than 0.9%. V is TRBV18 and J is TRBJ2-3; possible D gene TRBD2, 6 bases. Material for sequencing was naive CD4+ T cells sorted from blood. Subset reported: CD45RA+ positively selected. This TCR derives from a man aged 25-45 years in good health. The CDR3, as DNA: TGTGCCAGCTCCTCCCGGGGGGATACGCAGTATTTT. Amino acids: CASSSRGDTQYF.